This T cell receptor beta chain came from a study of blood T cell repertoires in COVID-19. Study details: Samples representing acute and convalescent COVID-19 were sourced from the United States, Italy and Spain. The analysed material was cDNA or gDNA that came from T cells, B-cell-depleted T cells, or PBMCs.

In the original processing: How many nucleated cells were present was estimated from reference gene primer amplification. Libraries were prepared by immunoSEQ multiplex PCR; TCRdb keeps only in-frame clonotypes and omits some of them. The V and J calls and the clone size are those of that table, but D and trimming were determined from the DNA. Among around 130,000 clones, approximately 84% were seen once, and the ten largest hold about a sixth. This clone was picked up a small number of times. The CDR3 is made up of 15 amino acids. V lost 5 bases, J lost 3 bases, and 8 bases stayed unmatched. Germline V gene lookup returns CDR1 MDHEN and CDR2 SYDVKM.

Source material: peripheral blood. This chain uses TRBV28 with TRBJ1-2; 8 nucleotides agree with TRBD1. The TCR was taken from a woman of 80 years or more with acute or convalescent COVID-19. For the CDR3, the DNA is TGTGCCAGCAGTGGATTAACAGGGGGAGACTATGGCTACACCTTC. As protein: CASSGLTGGDYGYTF.